Following are 9 T cell receptor beta chains from one sample sequenced in a study of response to subunit inactivated influenza vaccine. From the RT-PCR reads, TCRdb called clonotypes with MiXCR, one entry per CDR3 protein. The table has hundreds of thousands of distinct CDR3 sequences, roughly 14% seen once. Sequenced here: PBMCs from blood, sampled roughly 15 days before vaccination. The receptors stem from a man between 45 and 60 years old who received an inactivated influenza vaccine.

The sample holds a few counts of this clonotype. The V and J genes are TRBV5-4 and TRBJ2-1, with 10 nucleotides matching TRBD2. V lost 4 bases to trimming and J lost 10 bases; unmatched junction nucleotides: 5. The CDR3 contains 13 residues. Per germline, CDR1 SGHNT and CDR2 YYREEE (reference sequence). This chain's CDR3 is CASSIAGGGEQFF. CDR3 coding DNA: TGTGCCAGCAGCATAGCGGGGGGTGGGGAGCAGTTCTTC.

Notes on this clonotype: The junction departs from the called germline gene at one end, perhaps through a read error. The chain employs TRBV10-3 and TRBJ1-5, with D unresolved. Looked up from germline, CDR1 is ENHRY and CDR2 is SYGVKD. The CDR3 consists of 13 residues. CDR3 in amino acids: CAIRPGPNQPHHF. Written as DNA, the CDR3 is TGTGCCATCAGACCGGGCCCCAATCAGCCCCATCATTTT.

The chain employs TRBV4-3 and TRBJ2-7; D remains unclear. The ends were cut back, 0 bases at V and 6 bases at J, with 9 bases in the middle. The CDR3 is 13 residues long. Germline CDR1 and CDR2: LGHNA and YSLEER. The CDR3 coding sequence is TGCGCCAGCAGCCAAGAAATGGGTTCCGAGCAGTACTTC. This codes for CASSQEMGSEQYF.

The rearrangement joins TRBV6-5 to TRBJ2-7; 7 positions match TRBD1. CDR1 MNHEY and CDR2 SVGAGI come from the germline V gene. The V segment lost 0 bases and the J segment 2 bases; nucleotides outside the gene matches: 1. The length of the CDR3 is 14 residues. CDR3 region: CASSYSDRTYEQYF. As DNA, the CDR3 is TGTGCCAGCAGTTACTCGGACAGGACCTACGAGCAGTACTTC.

This sequence joins TRBV4-1 and TRBJ1-5; weak D call: TRBD1 (5 bases). Germline V CDR1 and CDR2: MGHRA, YSYEKL. This CDR3 comprises 15 residues. V lost 0 bases to trimming and J lost 7 bases, with 13 bases between them. CDR3: CASSQEDPGRQPQHF. The CDR3 coding sequence is TGCGCCAGCAGCCAAGAAGACCCGGGACGGCAGCCCCAGCATTTT.

The V and J genes are TRBV27 and TRBJ1-2; 11 bases line up with TRBD1. This CDR3 has 16 amino acids. The ends lost 5 bases at V and 2 bases at J; junction bases unmatched: 7. Germline CDR1 is MNHEY and CDR2 is SMNVEV (reference sequence). The DNA for the CDR3 is TGTGCCAGCAGTCGACAGGGACAGGGGGGAAACTATGGCTACACCTTC. It codes for CASSRQGQGGNYGYTF.

This clonotype was seen a handful of times. DNA for the CDR3: TGTGCCATCAGGCCACAGGGAACTCCTGGAAACACCATATATTTT. This codes for CAIRPQGTPGNTIYF. The rearrangement uses TRBV10-3 and TRBJ1-3; TRBD1 might be the D (6 bases). Germline CDR1 and CDR2: ENHRY and SYGVKD. Deletions cut 6 bases from V and 2 bases from J, with 14 bases between. The CDR3 consists of 15 residues.

This clonotype was detected many times. The chain joins TRBV28 to TRBJ2-2; TRBD2 aligns across 13 bases. This CDR3 region has 16 residues. Germline CDR1 MDHEN, CDR2 SYDVKM. Germline trimming cut 4 bases from V and 6 bases from J; bases unmatched to any gene: 5. The CDR3 protein is CASSSTSGGAPGELFF. CDR3 nucleotides: TGTGCCAGCAGTTCAACTAGCGGGGGGGCCCCCGGGGAGCTGTTTTTT.

This clonotype has a handful of counts. The chain is built from TRBV6-2 or TRBV6-3 and TRBJ2-1; D ambiguous. This CDR3 has 17 residues. From germline, CDR1 is MNHEY and CDR2 SVGEGT. The V and J ends lost 6 bases and 3 bases respectively, with 21 bases between them. The CDR3 nucleotides are TGTGCCAGCAGGCCCGGCGAGGCATCCCGGATCTACAATGAGCAGTTCTTC. Translation: CASRPGEASRIYNEQFF.